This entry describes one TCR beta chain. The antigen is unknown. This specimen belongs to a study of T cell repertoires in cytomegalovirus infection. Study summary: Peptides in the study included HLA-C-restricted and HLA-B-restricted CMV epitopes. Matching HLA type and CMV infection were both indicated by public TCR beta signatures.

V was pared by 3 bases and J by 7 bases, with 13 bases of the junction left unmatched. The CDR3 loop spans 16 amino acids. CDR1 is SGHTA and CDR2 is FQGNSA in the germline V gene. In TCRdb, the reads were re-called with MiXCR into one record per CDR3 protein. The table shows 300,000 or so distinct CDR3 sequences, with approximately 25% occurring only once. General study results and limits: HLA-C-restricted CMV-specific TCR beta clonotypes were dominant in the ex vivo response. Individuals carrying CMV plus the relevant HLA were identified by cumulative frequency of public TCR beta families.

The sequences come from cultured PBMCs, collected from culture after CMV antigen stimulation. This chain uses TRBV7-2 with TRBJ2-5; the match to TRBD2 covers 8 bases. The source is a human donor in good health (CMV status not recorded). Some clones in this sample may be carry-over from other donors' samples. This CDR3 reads CASSFQGGRPAGTQYF. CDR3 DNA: TGTGCCAGCAGCTTTCAGGGCGGGAGGCCCGCGGGGACCCAGTACTTC.